Below, 27 T cell receptor beta chains from the same sample are listed, as sequenced in a study of T cell responses to AZD1222 COVID-19 vaccine. TCRdb's table, derived via immunoSEQ multiplex PCR, lists solely in-frame clones and lacks some. The sample lists 95,000 to 120,000 clones, 70% to 90% seen once, with 3% to 3.5% in the top ten. The sample was peripheral blood, taken on day 0 of AZD1222 vaccination. The receptors stem from an adult in good health.

The CDR3 region is CASSRQGTGSGNEQFF. Written as DNA, the CDR3 is TGTGCCAGCAGCCGACAGGGAACGGGCTCCGGCAATGAGCAGTTCTTC. The chain employs TRBV7-6 and TRBJ2-1, with 7 bases aligning to TRBD1. Looked up from germline, CDR1 is SGHVS and CDR2 is FNYEAQ. J gave up 6 bases and V 5 bases, and 13 bases lay outside the gene matches. The CDR3 extends over 16 amino acids.

A single count supports this clone. This sequence joins TRBV10-1 and TRBJ2-5, with D perhaps assigned TRBD1 or TRBD2 (5 bases each). Germline V gene lookup returns CDR1 WNHNN and CDR2 SYGVQD (reference sequence). CDR3 length equals 13 residues. Trimming removed 5 bases at V and 2 bases at J, with 9 bases between. The CDR3 is CASSRDVQETQYF. CDR3 DNA: TGCGCCAGCAGTCGGGACGTACAAGAGACCCAGTACTTC.

The chain is built from TRBV4-1 and TRBJ2-3; D not certain. The germline V gene has CDR1 MGHRA and CDR2 YSYEKL. Trimming removed 0 bases at V and 4 bases at J, with 11 bases between. This CDR3 spans 15 amino acids. CDR3 residues: CASSQEGGTPDTQYF. In DNA, the CDR3 is TGCGCCAGCAGCCAAGAGGGTGGAACCCCAGATACGCAGTATTTT.

The chain has TRBV18 and TRBJ2-3; no clear D gene. The length of the CDR3 is 14 residues. CDR1 and CDR2 from the germline V gene are KGHSH and LQKENI. V was pared by 3 bases and J by 0 bases, with 7 bases between. The DNA of the CDR3 is TGTGCCAGCTCACCTTCGGCTAGCACAGATACGCAGTATTTT. Protein product: CASSPSASTDTQYF.

The chain recombines TRBV6-5 with TRBJ1-2; 8 bases fit TRBD1. Germline CDR1 MNHEY, CDR2 SVGAGI. V lost 6 bases to trimming and J lost 4 bases; unmatched junction nucleotides: 4. The CDR3 runs 13 residues. CDR3 DNA: TGTGCCAGCAGCTCGACAGGGGCCTATGGCTACACCTTC. Protein sequence: CASSSTGAYGYTF.

CDR3 amino acids: CATSDSRKVYYGYTF. The CDR3 bases are TGTGCCACCAGTGACTCCCGAAAGGTCTACTATGGCTACACCTTC. This chain links TRBV24-1 with TRBJ1-2; no reliable D call. The CDR3 consists of 15 residues. V was shortened by 4 bases and J by 3 bases, with 14 bases between the two germline ends. Germline V gene sequence: CDR1 KGHDR, CDR2 SFDVKD.

This chain links TRBV13 with TRBJ2-7; 12 positions match TRBD1. The CDR3 has 17 residues. Germline V gene sequence: CDR1 PRHDT, CDR2 FYEKMQ (reference sequence). After removal of 4 bases from V and 4 bases from J, the junction contained 11 bases not matched to a gene. In DNA form, the CDR3 reads TGTGCCAGCAGCTCGGGACAGGGGGCGATCCCGGGGTACGAGCAGTACTTC. Its translation is CASSSGQGAIPGYEQYF.

The J gene is TRBJ1-2, the V gene TRBV19; TRBD1 matches 7 bases. CDR3 length: 14 amino acids. The germline V gene has CDR1 LNHDA and CDR2 SQIVND (reference sequence). V trimming: 2 bases; J trimming: 7 bases; junction bases outside the gene matches: 7. The CDR3 protein is CASSISKGTVGYTF. The DNA for the CDR3 is TGTGCCAGTAGTATATCAAAAGGGACAGTTGGCTACACCTTC.

J is TRBJ2-7 and V is TRBV6-5, with 8 bases aligning to TRBD1. Germline V gene lookup returns CDR1 MNHEY and CDR2 SVGAGI. The trim removed 6 bases at V and 2 bases at J, leaving 9 bases unmatched. The CDR3 has 15 residues. This CDR3 is CASSLDRGTTYEQYF. CDR3 sequence (DNA): TGTGCCAGCAGCTTAGACAGGGGAACAACCTACGAGCAGTACTTC.

The rearrangement links TRBV25-1 to TRBJ1-2; 8 bases match TRBD1. The CDR3 length is 11 residues. V lost 9 bases, J lost 7 bases, and 4 bases stayed unmatched. CDR1 is MGHDK, CDR2 SYGVNS, per germline. The CDR3 nucleotides are TGTGCCAGTGGACAGGGTGGTGGCTACACCTTC. Translated: CASGQGGGYTF.

The V gene is TRBV11-2, the J gene TRBJ1-2; 7 nucleotides match TRBD1. The trim removed 4 bases at V and 4 bases at J, leaving 12 bases unmatched. Looked up from germline, CDR1 is SGHAT and CDR2 is FQNNGV. This CDR3 region has 16 residues. CDR3 loop: CASSSTPDREGYGYTF. The CDR3 region has the DNA TGTGCCAGCAGCTCGACTCCTGACAGGGAGGGCTATGGCTACACCTTC.

This clone was detected only once. The chain has TRBV3-1 (or the pseudogene TRBV3-2) and TRBJ2-3; 9 nucleotides line up with TRBD2. The CDR3 is made up of 15 amino acids. The germline V gene encodes CDR1 LGHDT and CDR2 YNNKEL (reference sequence). V shed 2 bases, J shed 4 bases, and the junction held 4 bases outside the gene matches. The CDR3 region is CASSQPGLAPDTQYF. The DNA of the CDR3 is TGTGCCAGCAGCCAACCGGGACTAGCCCCAGATACGCAGTATTTT.

V and J are TRBV13 and TRBJ1-1; D is undetermined. Trimming cost V 4 bases and J 7 bases, with 10 bases left between them. Germline assignment: CDR1 PRHDT and CDR2 FYEKMQ (reference sequence). This CDR3 contains 12 residues. In DNA form, the CDR3 reads TGTGCCAGCAGCTCAACTCGAAATGAAGCTTTCTTT. As protein: CASSSTRNEAFF.

J is TRBJ1-1 and V is TRBV18; D is perhaps TRBD1 (5 bases). Looked up from germline, CDR1 is KGHSH and CDR2 is LQKENI. Between the trimmed V and J ends, which lost 5 bases and 1 base, there was a span of 14 bases. This CDR3 has 15 amino acids. This chain's CDR3 is CASSEMEGANTEAFF. The DNA of the CDR3 is TGTGCCAGCTCAGAAATGGAAGGGGCGAACACTGAAGCTTTCTTT.

The chain uses TRBV9 and TRBJ1-1; TRBD1 aligns across 8 bases. Germline V lookup: CDR1 SGDLS, CDR2 YYNGEE. Germline trimming cut 0 bases from V and 2 bases from J; bases unmatched to any gene: 12. The CDR3 is 18 residues long. CDR3 amino acids: CASSVALIWTGTNTEAFF. The CDR3 nucleotides read TGTGCCAGCAGCGTAGCACTAATATGGACAGGGACCAACACTGAAGCTTTCTTT.

This rearrangement joins TRBV27 to TRBJ1-2, with 7 bases fitting TRBD1. The CDR3 has 16 residues. With 1 base clipped from V and 8 bases from J, the junction kept 13 bases outside the gene matches. CDR1 MNHEY and CDR2 SMNVEV come from the germline V gene (reference sequence). This chain's CDR3 is CASSLFRQGERDGYTF. The DNA for the CDR3 is TGTGCCAGCAGTTTATTTCGACAGGGTGAAAGAGACGGCTACACCTTC.

V is TRBV7-6 and J is TRBJ2-2; weak D call: TRBD1 (5 bases). The CDR3 is 15 amino acids. Deletions cut 5 bases from V and 5 bases from J, with 15 bases between. Germline V gives CDR1 SGHVS, CDR2 FNYEAQ. CDR3: CASSPVQGGTGELFF. CDR3 sequence (DNA): TGTGCCAGCAGCCCCGTCCAGGGTGGGACCGGGGAGCTGTTTTTT.

The V call is TRBV2, the J call TRBJ1-2; D ambiguous. Germline V gene lookup returns CDR1 SNHLY and CDR2 FYNNEI. The CDR3 is 15 residues long. The V gene lost 0 bases and the J gene lost 6 bases, with 14 bases spanning the gap. In DNA form, the CDR3 reads TGTGCCAGCAGTGAAGCGAGGTCTGGAACAAATGGCTACACCTTC. Translating it yields CASSEARSGTNGYTF.

This chain links TRBV2 with TRBJ1-5, with 8 positions matching TRBD1. V shed 5 bases, J shed 7 bases, and the junction held 7 bases outside the gene matches. Germline CDR1 is SNHLY and CDR2 is FYNNEI. This CDR3 is 14 amino acids long. CDR3: CASSTGQGVQPQHF. In nucleotides, the CDR3 is TGTGCCAGCAGTACCGGACAGGGTGTGCAGCCCCAGCATTTT.

The chain links TRBV6-5 to TRBJ2-7; the match to TRBD1 covers 8 bases. The germline V gene has CDR1 MNHEY and CDR2 SVGAGI. The CDR3 has 15 residues. V shed 6 bases and J 4 bases; nucleotides not matched to a gene: 11. The CDR3 sequence is CASSRRSDRDYEQYF. CDR3 bases: TGTGCCAGCAGCCGCCGTTCGGACAGGGATTACGAGCAGTACTTC.

This clone has only one observation. At one end, the junction sequence differs from germline, possibly due to a read error. V usage is TRBV7-3 and J usage is TRBJ1-2; 9 positions match TRBD1. The CDR3 is 16 residues long. Looked up from germline, CDR1 is SGHTA and CDR2 is FQGTGA. Here the CDR3 reads CASSLTGGAWNYGYTF. CDR3 nucleotides: TGTGCCAGCAGTTTAACAGGGGGCGCATGGAACTATGGCTACACCTTC. The complete variable domain, with remaining parts taken from reference TRBV7-3 and TRBJ1-2, reads GAGVSQTPSNKVTEKGKYVELRCDPISGHTALYWYRQSLGQGPEFLIYFQGTGAADDSGLPNDRFFAVRPEGSVSTLKIQRTERGDSAVYLCASSLTGGAWNYGYTFGSGTRLTVV.

Here the CDR3 reads CASRDGIYEQYF. As DNA, the CDR3 is TGTGCCAGCAGAGACGGAATCTACGAGCAGTACTTC. This rearrangement joins TRBV28 to TRBJ2-7; no clear D. V lost 6 bases to trimming and J lost 3 bases, with 9 bases between them. The V gene's germline CDR1 is MDHEN and CDR2 SYDVKM. The CDR3 is 12 amino acids.

The chain joins TRBV21-1 to TRBJ2-1; TRBD1, as called in the table, went unchecked against the DNA. TRBV21-1 is labeled a pseudogene. The CDR3 has 16 amino acids. The CDR3 region has the DNA TGTGCCAGCAGCAAAAGTCGAGGGACAGCTTACAATGAGCAGTTCTTC. Residues: CASSKSRGTAYNEQFF.

The chain combines TRBV19 with TRBJ1-4; TRBD1 might be the D (6 bases). With 6 bases removed from V and 4 bases from J, the gap between germline ends came to 18 bases. This CDR3 comprises 16 residues. Germline V gene data show CDR1 as LNHDA and CDR2 as SQIVND (reference sequence). Here the CDR3 DNA reads TGTGCCAGTAGCCGTAGTACAGGGTCGGATAATGAAAAACTGTTTTTT. It translates to CASSRSTGSDNEKLFF.

The chain carries TRBV3-1 (or the pseudogene TRBV3-2) and TRBJ2-2; the D call may be TRBD1 or TRBD2 (5 bases each). Germline CDR1 and CDR2: LGHDT and YNNKEL (reference sequence). The V and J ends lost 1 base and 4 bases respectively, with 16 bases between them. CDR3 length: 17 amino acids. In DNA, the CDR3 is TGTGCCAGCAGCCAAGCTTCCGGGACCCTGATCACCGGGGAGCTGTTTTTT. This translates into CASSQASGTLITGELFF.

The V call is TRBV11-2, the J call TRBJ1-1; D is unclear. CDR3 length equals 12 residues. The germline V gene encodes CDR1 SGHAT and CDR2 FQNNGV. Trimming took off 1 base at V and 6 bases at J, with 6 bases between the two ends. The CDR3 loop is CASSLVGAEAFF. The DNA of the CDR3 is TGTGCCAGCAGCTTAGTAGGCGCTGAAGCTTTCTTT.

The chain joins TRBV30 to TRBJ2-7, with 10 bases identical to TRBD2. Trimming took 3 bases from V and 2 from J; bases not matched to a gene: 1. Germline loops: CDR1 GTSNPN, CDR2 SVGIG (reference sequence). The CDR3 spans 13 residues. The CDR3 DNA is TGTGCCTGGAGGCTAGCGGGGGCCTACGAGCAGTACTTC. Amino acids: CAWRLAGAYEQYF.